This T cell receptor (beta chain) was obtained from a study of cytomegalovirus exposure and HLA in healthy donors. Study conclusions and caveats: Per a prior analysis, the majority of TCR beta V segments were productive roughly 90% or roughly 30% of the time.

Notes on this clone: Its specificity is not known.

V trimming: 4 bases; J trimming: 4 bases; junction bases outside the gene matches: 9. Per germline, CDR1 SGHDN and CDR2 FVKESK. There are 16 residues in the CDR3. The PCR made use of 60 Vbeta and 13 Jbeta primers. The data were produced by immunoSEQ multiplex PCR, yet TCRdb's version contains in-frame clones alone and is incomplete. The table includes roughly 100,000 clones, around 57% detected once. The chain has TRBV14 and TRBJ2-1; 8 bases fit TRBD2. The sequenced material came from PBMCs. This receptor was obtained from a human donor in good health. Here the CDR3 reads CASSPFQRERYNEQFF. CDR3 nucleotides: TGTGCCAGCAGCCCCTTCCAGCGGGAGAGATACAATGAGCAGTTCTTC.